The present T cell receptor beta chain was sequenced within a study of T-cell reconstitution after alpha-beta-depleted transplantation in children. Study conclusions and caveats: The origin of alpha-beta T cells about two months after transplant was reportedly several hundred expanded graft clones. Most T-cell counts and diversity one year after the transplant came from T cells that were newly produced.

A TCRbeta library incorporating unique molecular identifiers was prepared. TCRdb reanalysed the PCR reads using MiXCR and keeps one entry per CDR3 protein. The sample yields over 200,000 distinct CDR3 sequences, approximately 11% seen once. Ten or more counts support this clonotype. Antigen: not known. Sequencing used PBMCs, obtained before TCRalphabeta/CD19-depleted stem cell transplant. This clonotype was obtained from a child less than two years old with acute myeloid leukemia, due to receive a stem cell transplant.

CDR3 sequence reads: CATSRGARNTDTQYF. CDR3 in DNA: TGTGCCACCAGCAGAGGAGCGCGCAACACAGATACGCAGTATTTT. V gene TRBV15 combines with J gene TRBJ2-3; D gene ambiguous. The CDR3 runs to 15 residues. V was pared by 1 base and J by 2 bases, with 10 bases between. Germline V gives CDR1 LNHNV, CDR2 YYDKDF (reference sequence).